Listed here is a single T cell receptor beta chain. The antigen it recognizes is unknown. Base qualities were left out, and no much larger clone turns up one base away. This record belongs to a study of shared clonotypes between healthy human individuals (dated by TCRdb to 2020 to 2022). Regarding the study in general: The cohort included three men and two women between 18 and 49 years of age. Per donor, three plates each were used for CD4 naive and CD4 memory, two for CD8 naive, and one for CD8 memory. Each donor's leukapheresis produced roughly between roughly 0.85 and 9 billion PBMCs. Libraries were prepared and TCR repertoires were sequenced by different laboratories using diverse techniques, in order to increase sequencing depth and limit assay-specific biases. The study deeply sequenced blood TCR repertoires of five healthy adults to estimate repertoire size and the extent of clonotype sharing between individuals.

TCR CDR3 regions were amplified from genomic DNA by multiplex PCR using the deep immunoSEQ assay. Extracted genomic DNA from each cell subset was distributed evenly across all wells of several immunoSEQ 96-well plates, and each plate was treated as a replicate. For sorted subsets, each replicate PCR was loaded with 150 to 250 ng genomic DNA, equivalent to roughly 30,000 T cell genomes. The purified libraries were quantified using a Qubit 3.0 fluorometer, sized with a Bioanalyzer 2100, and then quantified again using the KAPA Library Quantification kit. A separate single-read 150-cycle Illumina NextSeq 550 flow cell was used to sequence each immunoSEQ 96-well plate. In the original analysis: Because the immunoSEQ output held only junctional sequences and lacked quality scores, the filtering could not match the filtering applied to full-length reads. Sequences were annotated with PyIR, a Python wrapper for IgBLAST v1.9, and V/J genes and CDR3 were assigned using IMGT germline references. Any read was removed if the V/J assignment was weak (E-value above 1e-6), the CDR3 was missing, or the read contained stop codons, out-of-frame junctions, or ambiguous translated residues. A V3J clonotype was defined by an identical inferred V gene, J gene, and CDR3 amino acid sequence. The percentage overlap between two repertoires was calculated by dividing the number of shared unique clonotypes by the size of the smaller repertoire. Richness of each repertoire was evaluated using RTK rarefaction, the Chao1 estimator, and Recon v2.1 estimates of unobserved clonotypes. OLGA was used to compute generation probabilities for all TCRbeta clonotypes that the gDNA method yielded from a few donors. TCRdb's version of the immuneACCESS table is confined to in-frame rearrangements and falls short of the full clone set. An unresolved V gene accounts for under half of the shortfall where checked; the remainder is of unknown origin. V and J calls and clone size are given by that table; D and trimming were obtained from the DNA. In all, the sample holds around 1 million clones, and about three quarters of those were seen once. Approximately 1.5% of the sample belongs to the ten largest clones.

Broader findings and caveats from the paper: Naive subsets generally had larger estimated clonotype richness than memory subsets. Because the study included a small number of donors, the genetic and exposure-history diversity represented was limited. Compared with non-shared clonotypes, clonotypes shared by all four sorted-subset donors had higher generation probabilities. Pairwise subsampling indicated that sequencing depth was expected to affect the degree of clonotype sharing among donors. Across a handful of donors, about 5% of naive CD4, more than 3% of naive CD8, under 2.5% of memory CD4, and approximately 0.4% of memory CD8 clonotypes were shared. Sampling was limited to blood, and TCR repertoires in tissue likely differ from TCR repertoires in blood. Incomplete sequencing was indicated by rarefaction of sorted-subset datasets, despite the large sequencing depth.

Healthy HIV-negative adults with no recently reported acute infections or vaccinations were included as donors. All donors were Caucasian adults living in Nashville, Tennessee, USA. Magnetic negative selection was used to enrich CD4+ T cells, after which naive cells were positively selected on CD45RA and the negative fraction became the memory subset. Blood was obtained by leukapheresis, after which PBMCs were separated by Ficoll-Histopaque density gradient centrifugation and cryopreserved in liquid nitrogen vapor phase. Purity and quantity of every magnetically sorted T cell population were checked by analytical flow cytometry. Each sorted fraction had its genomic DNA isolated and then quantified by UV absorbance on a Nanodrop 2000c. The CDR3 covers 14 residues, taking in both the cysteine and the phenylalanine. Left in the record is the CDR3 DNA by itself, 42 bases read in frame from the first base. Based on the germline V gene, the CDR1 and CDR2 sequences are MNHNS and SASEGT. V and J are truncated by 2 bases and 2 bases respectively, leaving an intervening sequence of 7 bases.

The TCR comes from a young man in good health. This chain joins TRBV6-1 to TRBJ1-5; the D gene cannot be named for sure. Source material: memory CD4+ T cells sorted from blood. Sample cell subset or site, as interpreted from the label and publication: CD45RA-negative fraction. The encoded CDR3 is CASSEWGGNQPQHF. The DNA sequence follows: TGTGCCAGCAGTGAATGGGGAGGCAATCAGCCCCAGCATTTT.